This TCR beta chain appears in the sequencing data of a study of cytomegalovirus exposure and HLA in healthy donors. General observations from the study: Cytomegalovirus-associated TCR beta chains were listed, numbering 150 to 200.

The CDR3 consists of 15 residues. From germline, CDR1 is ENHRY and CDR2 SYGVKD. The V end was cut by 10 bases, the J end by 2 bases, with 21 bases between. Notes on this clone: Its matching antigen is unknown.

Some clones are missing from TCRdb's copy, which holds only in-frame ones; the method was immunoSEQ multiplex PCR. Of tens of thousands of clones in the sample, roughly 91% were seen once. The chain uses TRBV10-3 and TRBJ2-7, with a possible D match to TRBD2 (7 bases). This clonotype originated in a man between 25 and 39 years old in good health and CMV-seronegative. The sample was PBMCs. This chain's CDR3 is CATNSPAGATYEQYF. Written as DNA, the CDR3 is TGTGCCACCAACTCGCCCGCGGGGGCGACCTACGAGCAGTACTTC.